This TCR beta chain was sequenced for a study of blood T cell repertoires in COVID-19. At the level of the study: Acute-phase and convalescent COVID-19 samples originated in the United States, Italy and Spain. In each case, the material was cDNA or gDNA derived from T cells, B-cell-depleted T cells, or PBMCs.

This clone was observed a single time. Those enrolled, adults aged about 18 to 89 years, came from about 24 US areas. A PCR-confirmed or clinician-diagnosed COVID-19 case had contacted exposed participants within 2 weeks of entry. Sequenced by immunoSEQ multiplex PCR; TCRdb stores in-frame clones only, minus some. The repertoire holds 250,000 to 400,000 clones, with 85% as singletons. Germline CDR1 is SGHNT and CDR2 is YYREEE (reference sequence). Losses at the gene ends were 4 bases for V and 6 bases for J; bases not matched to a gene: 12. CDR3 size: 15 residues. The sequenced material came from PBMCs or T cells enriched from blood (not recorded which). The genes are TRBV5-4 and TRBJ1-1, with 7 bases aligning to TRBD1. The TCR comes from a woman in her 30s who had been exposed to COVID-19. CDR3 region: CASSLPTGEWSEAFF. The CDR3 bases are TGTGCCAGCAGCCTTCCCACAGGGGAGTGGTCTGAAGCTTTCTTT.